Listed here are 24 T cell receptor beta chains from one sample, sequenced in a study of OX40 agonist ivuxolimab in advanced cancers. The data were produced by immunoSEQ multiplex PCR, yet TCRdb's version contains in-frame clones alone and is incomplete. The repertoire holds roughly 40,000 clones, about 89% seen once, with about 30% in the top ten. The sequenced sample was CD4+ or CD8+ T cells sorted from blood, obtained in a trial of the OX40 agonist ivuxolimab. The receptor source for this set is an adult with an advanced solid tumor such as melanoma, head and neck, liver or kidney cancer.

The chain employs TRBV7-9 and TRBJ2-3; maybe TRBD2 (5 bases). The ends were cut back, 3 bases at V and 6 bases at J, with 16 bases in the middle. CDR1 is SEHNR, CDR2 FQNEAQ, per germline (reference sequence). The CDR3 is made up of 15 amino acids. For the CDR3, the DNA is TGTGCCAGCAGCTTCAATGAGGGCCTCCGTGATACGCAGTATTTT. It is translated as CASSFNEGLRDTQYF. The whole variable domain, remainder taken from reference TRBV7-9 and TRBJ2-3, is DTGVSQNPRHKITKRGQNVTFRCDPISEHNRLYWYRQTLGQGPEFLTYFQNEAQLEKSRLLSDRFSAERPKGSFSTLEIQRTEQGDSAMYLCASSFNEGLRDTQYFGPGTRLTVL.

J is TRBJ2-5 and V is TRBV14, with TRBD1 matching 9 bases. Germline V CDR1 and CDR2: SGHDN, FVKESK. This CDR3 has 16 residues. J gave up 1 base and V 4 bases, and 7 bases lay outside the gene matches. CDR3 coding DNA: TGTGCCAGCAGCCTGCGGGACAGGGAAATCCAAGAGACCCAGTACTTC. Translation: CASSLRDREIQETQYF.

The chain combines TRBV7-2 with TRBJ2-5, with D possibly matching TRBD1 (6 bases). CDR3 length: 15 amino acids. The V end lost 10 bases, the J end lost 4 bases, and 22 bases lay between the germline ends. The germline CDR1 and CDR2 sequences are SGHTA and FQGNSA. For the CDR3, the DNA is TGTGCCATCCCAATCCCAAGCGACAGGCTAGAGACCCAGTACTTC. Its protein is CAIPIPSDRLETQYF. Variable domain in full (rest from reference TRBV7-2 and TRBJ2-5): GAGVSQSPSNKVTEKGKDVELRCDPISGHTALYWYRQSLGQGLEFLIYFQGNSAPDKSGLPSDRFSAERTGGSVSTLTIQRTQQEDSAVYLCAIPIPSDRLETQYFGPGTRLLVL.

This sequence joins TRBV19 and TRBJ1-5; no clear D. The germline CDR1 and CDR2 sequences are LNHDA and SQIVND (reference sequence). The V gene lost 3 bases and the J gene lost 2 bases, with 8 bases spanning the gap. The CDR3 runs 14 residues. The CDR3 DNA reads as TGTGCCAGTAGTATGACCCCAGGCAATCAGCCCCAGCATTTT. This translates into CASSMTPGNQPQHF.

J is TRBJ1-4 and V is TRBV19; D gene uncertain. V lost 4 bases and J 7 bases, leaving 16 bases between the germline ends. The CDR3 spans 15 residues. CDR1 and CDR2 from the germline V gene are LNHDA and SQIVND (reference sequence). The CDR3 protein is CASSTLTSGLEKLFF. CDR3 in DNA: TGTGCCAGTAGTACCCTTACATCTGGACTTGAAAAACTGTTTTTT. The entire variable domain, with the rest obtained from reference TRBV19 and TRBJ1-4, is as follows: DGGITQSPKYLFRKEGQNVTLSCEQNLNHDAMYWYRQDPGQGLRLIYYSQIVNDFQKGDIAEGYSVSREKKESFPLTVTSAQKNPTAFYLCASSTLTSGLEKLFFGSGTQLSVL.

The rearrangement links TRBV27 to TRBJ2-7; TRBD2 is a possible D gene (6 bases). In germline, CDR1 is MNHEY, CDR2 SMNVEV (reference sequence). V lost 3 bases, J lost 3 bases, and 15 bases lay in between. The CDR3 has 15 residues. The CDR3 is CASSFYVGSNYEQYF. CDR3 bases: TGTGCCAGCAGTTTTTACGTCGGGAGTAACTACGAGCAGTACTTC.

The chain is built from TRBV11-2 and TRBJ2-1, with no clear D. Germline V lookup: CDR1 SGHAT, CDR2 FQNNGV. This CDR3 has 15 residues. The V gene lost 0 bases and the J gene lost 4 bases, with 10 bases spanning the gap. The DNA of the CDR3 is TGTGCCAGCAGCTTAGATCGTAGGGCATACAATGAGCAGTTCTTC. Amino acid sequence: CASSLDRRAYNEQFF.

The rearrangement joins TRBV7-2 to TRBJ2-3; 9 nucleotides align to TRBD2. The CDR3 has 15 residues. V gave up 5 bases and J gave up 7 bases; unmatched junction bases: 10. Germline CDR1 reads SGHTA; CDR2 reads FQGNSA. The CDR3 here is CASSTTSGSSNTQYF. The CDR3 DNA is TGTGCCAGCAGCACCACTAGCGGGTCGTCTAATACGCAGTATTTT.

This clone has just one count. The chain links TRBV28 to TRBJ2-1; no clear D. CDR3 size: 13 residues. Germline V lookup: CDR1 MDHEN, CDR2 SYDVKM. V dropped 5 bases and J dropped 3 bases, with 8 bases sitting between them. As DNA, the CDR3 is TGTGCCAGCAGTAAGACCAACTACAATGAGCAGTTCTTC. Protein: CASSKTNYNEQFF.

The chain combines TRBV7-9 with TRBJ2-2; perhaps TRBD1 as D (6 bases). Germline values: CDR1 SEHNR, CDR2 FQNEAQ (reference sequence). CDR3 length equals 15 residues. V was trimmed by 5 bases and J by 1 base, leaving 11 bases between them. The CDR3 coding sequence is TGTGCCAGCAGCCTCAAGACAGGGAACACCGGGGAGCTGTTTTTT. Its protein is CASSLKTGNTGELFF.

This clone was observed once. A read error may produce the germline difference seen at one junction end. The chain combines TRBV2 with TRBJ2-2; TRBD2 matches at 9 bases. In germline, CDR1 is SNHLY, CDR2 FYNNEI. CDR3 length: 15 residues. CDR3 in amino acids: CASSKASGTTGELFF. DNA for the CDR3: TGTGCCAGCAGTAAAGCTAGCGGGACTACCGGGGAGCTGTTTTTT.

The gene calls are TRBV2 and TRBJ1-2; D is uncertain. With 1 base removed from V and 2 bases from J, the gap between germline ends came to 11 bases. This CDR3 is 15 amino acids long. The V gene's germline CDR1 is SNHLY and CDR2 FYNNEI. CDR3 in DNA: TGTGCCAGCAGTGAAGTCCCAGGCTTCAACTATGGCTACACCTTC. This encodes CASSEVPGFNYGYTF.

V gene TRBV6-5 combines with J gene TRBJ2-5; unclear D gene. Looked up from germline, CDR1 is MNHEY and CDR2 is SVGAGI. Between the trimmed V and J ends, which lost 0 bases and 5 bases, there was a span of 10 bases. The CDR3 runs to 14 residues. CDR3 protein: CASSYSRFGETQYF. CDR3 DNA sequence: TGTGCCAGCAGTTACTCCCGGTTCGGGGAGACCCAGTACTTC.

The chain combines TRBV27 with TRBJ2-1, with 12 bases lining up with TRBD2. Germline CDR1 is MNHEY and CDR2 is SMNVEV (reference sequence). The CDR3 has 16 amino acids. Trimming cost V 4 bases and J 8 bases; bases outside gene matches: 9. CDR3 DNA: TGTGCCAGCAGTTATACCGGACTAGCGGGAACCCATGAGCAGTTCTTC. As protein: CASSYTGLAGTHEQFF.

The rearrangement uses TRBV28 and TRBJ2-2, with TRBD1 as a possible D gene (6 bases). CDR3 length: 16 amino acids. Trimming shortened V by 3 bases and J by 1 base, and 12 bases separated the two germline ends. Germline loops: CDR1 MDHEN, CDR2 SYDVKM. CDR3 sequence: CASSLGRGRNTGELFF. In nucleotides, the CDR3 is TGTGCCAGCAGTTTGGGCAGGGGTAGGAACACCGGGGAGCTGTTTTTT.

The chain combines TRBV2 with TRBJ1-5; a possible D gene is TRBD1 (5 bases). Germline V gene lookup returns CDR1 SNHLY and CDR2 FYNNEI. The CDR3 sequence is 13 residues long. V was pared by 4 bases and J by 4 bases, with 8 bases between. CDR3 region: CASSGQQNQPQHF. DNA of the CDR3: TGTGCCAGCAGTGGACAGCAAAATCAGCCCCAGCATTTT.

V is TRBV2 and J is TRBJ2-7; a weak D match, TRBD2 (5 bases). The CDR3 runs to 13 residues. V lost 3 bases and J 7 bases, leaving 13 bases between the germline ends. Germline V gene data show CDR1 as SNHLY and CDR2 as FYNNEI. DNA of the CDR3: TGTGCCAGCAGTGAGGAGGTAACGGGGGAGCAGTACTTC. Residues: CASSEEVTGEQYF.

The CDR3 DNA reads TGTGCCAGCAGCTCGCAGGGAACACCCGGGGAGCTGTTTTTT. This codes for CASSSQGTPGELFF. The chain joins TRBV7-9 to TRBJ2-2; possible D gene TRBD1, 5 bases. The V end was cut by 4 bases, the J end by 6 bases, with 12 bases between. Germline CDR1 and CDR2: SEHNR and FQNEAQ (reference sequence). The CDR3 spans 14 residues.

The count of this clone is one. The chain recombines TRBV28 with TRBJ2-3; D not certain. V lost 5 bases and J 2 bases, leaving 17 bases between the germline ends. The CDR3 has 16 residues. The germline V gene encodes CDR1 MDHEN and CDR2 SYDVKM. The CDR3 reads CASSPLERAHTDTQYF. The CDR3 DNA reads as TGTGCCAGCAGTCCTCTAGAGCGTGCCCACACAGATACGCAGTATTTT.

The V and J genes are TRBV7-9 and TRBJ2-3, with 12 bases identical to TRBD2. V trimming: 5 bases; J trimming: 3 bases; junction bases outside the gene matches: 6. CDR1 and CDR2 from the germline V gene are SEHNR and FQNEAQ (reference sequence). The CDR3 length is 16 residues. In DNA, the CDR3 is TGTGCCAGCAGCCCCGGACTAGCGGGACTAACAGATACGCAGTATTTT. This codes for CASSPGLAGLTDTQYF.

The V and J genes are TRBV5-4 and TRBJ2-7, with TRBD2 matching over 9 bases. This CDR3 is built from 13 residues. Germline loops: CDR1 SGHNT, CDR2 YYREEE (reference sequence). V was pared by 5 bases and J by 6 bases, with 6 bases of the junction left unmatched. The CDR3: CASRPGLASEQYF. The CDR3 DNA reads as TGTGCCAGCAGGCCAGGACTAGCGTCCGAGCAGTACTTC.

The V and J genes are TRBV5-1 and TRBJ2-1, with 8 bases lining up with TRBD2. Trimming took 3 bases from V and 6 from J; bases not matched to a gene: 11. Germline loops: CDR1 SGHRS, CDR2 YFSETQ. The CDR3 length is 16 residues. This CDR3 is CASSSPKVSGSNEQFF. Written as DNA, the CDR3 is TGCGCCAGCAGCTCCCCGAAGGTGAGCGGGAGCAATGAGCAGTTCTTC. The full variable domain, with the rest looked up from reference TRBV5-1 and TRBJ2-1, is KAGVTQTPRYLIKTRGQQVTLSCSPISGHRSVSWYQQTPGQGLQFLFEYFSETQRNKGNFPGRFSGRQFSNSRSEMNVSTLELGDSALYLCASSSPKVSGSNEQFFGPGTRLTVL.

The J gene is TRBJ2-2, the V gene TRBV29-1; weak D call: TRBD2 (6 bases). V lost 1 base to trimming and J lost 6 bases, with 6 bases between them. Germline-derived CDR1 and CDR2 are SQVTM and ANQGSEA. The CDR3 is 12 residues long. The CDR3 is CSVEGGAGELFF. The DNA of the CDR3 is TGCAGCGTTGAAGGGGGGGCCGGGGAGCTGTTTTTT.

The chain joins TRBV14 to TRBJ2-5, with 8 bases aligning to TRBD2. Germline-derived CDR1 and CDR2 are SGHDN and FVKESK. The V and J ends lost 4 bases and 4 bases, in that order; junction bases with no gene match: 8. The CDR3 totals 15 residues. CDR3 loop: CASSPSRGVGETQYF. The CDR3 DNA is TGTGCCAGCAGCCCTTCGCGGGGGGTGGGAGAGACCCAGTACTTC.